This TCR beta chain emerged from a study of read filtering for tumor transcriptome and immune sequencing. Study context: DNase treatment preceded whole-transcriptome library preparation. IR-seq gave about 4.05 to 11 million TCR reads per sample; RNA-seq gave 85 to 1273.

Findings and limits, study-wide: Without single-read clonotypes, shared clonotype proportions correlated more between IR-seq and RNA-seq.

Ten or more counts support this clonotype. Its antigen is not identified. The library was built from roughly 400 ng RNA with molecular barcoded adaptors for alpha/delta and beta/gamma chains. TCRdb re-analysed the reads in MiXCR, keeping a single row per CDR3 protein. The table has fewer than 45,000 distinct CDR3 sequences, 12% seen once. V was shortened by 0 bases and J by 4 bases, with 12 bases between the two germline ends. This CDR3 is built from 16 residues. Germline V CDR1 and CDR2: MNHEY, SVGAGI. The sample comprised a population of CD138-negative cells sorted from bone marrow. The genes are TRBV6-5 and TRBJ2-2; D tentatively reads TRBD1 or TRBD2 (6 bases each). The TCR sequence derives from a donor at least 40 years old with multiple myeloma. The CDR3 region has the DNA TGTGCCAGCAGTTACTCGGGGGGCGGAGGCACCGGGGAGCTGTTTTTT. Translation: CASSYSGGGGTGELFF.